Sequencing of this T cell receptor beta chain was carried out in a study of pediatric ulcerative colitis. Only in-frame clones appear in the TCRdb table, and some are missing; sequencing was by immunoSEQ multiplex PCR. The sample lists approximately 40,000 clones, around four fifths occurring once. Germline V gives CDR1 MGHRA, CDR2 YSYEKL. This CDR3 has 15 residues. Deletions cut 4 bases from V and 2 bases from J, with 15 bases between. The rectum was sampled with one to two pinch biopsies at colonoscopy. This TCR derives from a boy younger than 18 with moderate ulcerative colitis. The source material was gut tissue. The rearrangement joins TRBV4-1 to TRBJ2-7; D call uncertain. The CDR3 DNA follows: TGCGCCAGCAGCCCGGACGGGTTAGGTACCTACGAGCAGTACTTC. Its translation: CASSPDGLGTYEQYF.